The 8 T cell receptor beta chains given below trace back to one sample, sequenced in a study of cytomegalovirus exposure and HLA in healthy donors. The PCR used 60 Vbeta and 13 Jbeta primers. TCRdb keeps only in-frame clones here, not all; method: immunoSEQ multiplex PCR. This table holds about 200,000 clones, approximately 86% found once. Material for sequencing was PBMCs. The receptors here all came from a young woman in good health and CMV-seronegative.

This chain connects TRBV5-1 to TRBJ2-5; 8 positions match TRBD2. This CDR3 contains 16 residues. The germline V gene has CDR1 SGHRS and CDR2 YFSETQ. J gave up 1 base and V 4 bases, and 9 bases lay outside the gene matches. The CDR3 DNA is TGCGCCAGCAGCCGGGGGGGGAGTAGCGGCCAAGAGACCCAGTACTTC. Its protein is CASSRGGSSGQETQYF.

The chain is built from TRBV29-1 and TRBJ2-5; TRBD2 is a possible D gene (5 bases). V was pared by 6 bases and J by 0 bases, with 8 bases between. Germline CDR1 is SQVTM and CDR2 is ANQGSEA. This CDR3 spans 12 amino acids. The CDR3, as DNA: TGCAGCGTGAGGGTAAACCAAGAGACCCAGTACTTC. This sequence encodes CSVRVNQETQYF.

The chain joins TRBV7-9 to TRBJ2-5, with 8 bases aligning to TRBD1. J was trimmed by 5 bases and V by 4 bases; bases with no gene match: 9. This CDR3 is 15 amino acids long. CDR1 SEHNR and CDR2 FQNEAQ come from the germline V gene (reference sequence). The CDR3 loop reads CASSSAQGAGETQYF. Written as DNA, the CDR3 is TGTGCCAGCAGCTCAGCTCAGGGGGCTGGGGAGACCCAGTACTTC.

This clone was detected a few times. The DNA of the CDR3 is TGTGCCACCAGCAGAGAGGGGGGACTAGTAGTGACCCAGTACTTC. It encodes CATSREGGLVVTQYF. The chain carries TRBV15 and TRBJ2-5, with TRBD2 matching over 8 bases. Germline trimming cut 0 bases from V and 7 bases from J; bases unmatched to any gene: 7. The germline V gene has CDR1 LNHNV and CDR2 YYDKDF (reference sequence). CDR3 length: 15 residues.

The CDR3 sequence is CASSPLGGSTEAFF. The CDR3 DNA is TGTGCCAGCAGCCCCCTCGGGGGAAGCACTGAAGCTTTCTTT. The rearrangement links TRBV2 to TRBJ1-1; possibly TRBD1 for D (5 bases). The CDR3 length is 14 residues. From germline, CDR1 is SNHLY and CDR2 FYNNEI. V was trimmed by 6 bases and J by 4 bases, leaving 15 bases between them.

This sequence joins TRBV9 and TRBJ2-3, with D perhaps TRBD2 (5 bases). In germline, CDR1 is SGDLS, CDR2 YYNGEE. The V end lost 0 bases, the J end lost 1 base, and 6 bases lay between the germline ends. CDR3 length equals 14 residues. DNA for the CDR3: TGTGCCAGCAGCGTAGGAGCGGGCACAGATACGCAGTATTTT. It is translated as CASSVGAGTDTQYF.

The V call is TRBV28, the J call TRBJ2-7, with 10 bases identical to TRBD1. V lost 2 bases and J lost 3; bases outside the gene matches: 7. The V gene's germline CDR1 is MDHEN and CDR2 SYDVKM. The CDR3 has 16 amino acids. CDR3 bases: TGTGCCAGCAGTTTAGCGGGACAGGGGTTCTTCTACGAGCAGTACTTC. This translates into CASSLAGQGFFYEQYF.

This rearrangement joins TRBV4-1 to TRBJ2-7, with 7 nucleotides matching TRBD2. The junction had 7 bases not matched to a gene; V was cut back by 3 bases and J by 2 bases. This CDR3 is 15 amino acids long. The germline CDR1 and CDR2 sequences are MGHRA and YSYEKL. The CDR3 loop reads CASSQQTSSTYEQYF. CDR3 nucleotide sequence: TGCGCCAGCAGCCAGCAGACTAGCAGCACCTACGAGCAGTACTTC.